The 29 T cell receptor beta chains reported below all come from one sample, sequenced in a study of T-cell memory formation after mild COVID-19. TCRdb analysed the 5' RACE reads with MiXCR anew, one entry per CDR3 protein. The sample yields hundreds of thousands of distinct CDR3 sequences, around a quarter seen once. Sequenced material: PBMCs or a T cell subset sorted from them (not recorded which). The receptors were gathered from an adult woman who had mild COVID-19 (a few samples of this study predate the infection). Cell type and time point are not known.

This clonotype turned up a few times. V usage is TRBV11-2 and J usage is TRBJ2-1, with 15 positions matching TRBD2. The CDR3 totals 18 residues. Losses at the gene ends were 4 bases for V and 7 bases for J; bases not matched to a gene: 11. The V gene's germline CDR1 is SGHAT and CDR2 FQNNGV. CDR3 residues: CASSSRPGTSGGPNEQFF. CDR3 sequence (DNA): TGTGCCAGCAGCTCACGTCCCGGGACTAGCGGGGGGCCGAATGAGCAGTTCTTC.

The V gene is TRBV4-1, the J gene TRBJ2-1, with unresolved D. This CDR3 is 16 amino acids long. Trimming took 0 bases from V and 2 from J, leaving 11 bases between them. In germline, CDR1 is MGHRA, CDR2 YSYEKL. The DNA for the CDR3 is TGCGCCAGCAGCCAAGATCGCGGTGGTACCTACAATGAGCAGTTCTTC. It specifies CASSQDRGGTYNEQFF.

This clonotype was counted a few times. This rearrangement joins TRBV12-3 or TRBV12-4 to TRBJ2-7; D unclear. This CDR3 is built from 13 residues. V gave up 4 bases and J gave up 3 bases, with 10 bases separating them. CDR3 loop: CASSSRPNYEQYF. Written as DNA, the CDR3 is TGTGCCAGCAGTTCCCGACCAAACTACGAGCAGTACTTC.

This clonotype appeared a few times. This chain joins TRBV29-1 and TRBJ2-7; D may match TRBD1 or TRBD2 (5 bases each). The germline V and J ends were trimmed by 3 bases and 4 bases, with 10 bases remaining between them. The V gene's germline CDR1 is SQVTM and CDR2 ANQGSEA. The CDR3 extends over 12 amino acids. CDR3 region: CSVDPGTYEQYF. In DNA, the CDR3 is TGCAGCGTTGACCCAGGGACGTACGAGCAGTACTTC.

The J gene is TRBJ1-1, the V gene TRBV20-1; D remains ambiguous. V was cut by 5 bases and J by 4 bases, with 14 bases left in between. There are 13 residues in the CDR3. The V gene's germline CDR1 is DFQATT and CDR2 SNEGSKA (reference sequence). CDR3 coding DNA: TGCAGTGCTCCACGGTCGGGTTTCACTGAAGCTTTCTTT. Translating it yields CSAPRSGFTEAFF.

The table lists this clonotype with many counts. This sequence joins TRBV6-4 and TRBJ2-3, with 8 bases matching TRBD2. Trimming removed 3 bases from V and 2 bases from J; junction bases left unmatched: 1. The CDR3 spans 14 residues. Per the germline V gene, CDR1 is MRHNA and CDR2 is SNTAGT. CDR3 sequence: CASSEAGATDTQYF. DNA for the CDR3: TGTGCCAGCAGTGAAGCGGGGGCCACAGATACGCAGTATTTT.

The V gene is TRBV29-1, the J gene TRBJ1-4; the D is unclear. The length of the CDR3 is 12 residues. The germline V gene has CDR1 SQVTM and CDR2 ANQGSEA. The V end was cut by 6 bases, the J end by 8 bases, with 13 bases between. The CDR3 coding sequence is TGCAGCGTGGTGATAGGAGGGGAAAAACTGTTTTTT. Translating gives CSVVIGGEKLFF.

This clonotype has ten or more counts. V gene TRBV29-1 combines with J gene TRBJ1-1; no reliable D call. The germline CDR1 and CDR2 sequences are SQVTM and ANQGSEA. This CDR3 spans 12 amino acids. Between the trimmed V and J ends, which lost 3 bases and 9 bases, there was a span of 14 bases. The CDR3 spells CSVEGDRNKAFF. The CDR3, as DNA: TGCAGCGTTGAGGGCGATCGGAACAAAGCTTTCTTT.

In this sample, this clonotype turned up once. The rearrangement uses TRBV7-6 and TRBJ2-3; possibly TRBD1 or TRBD2 for D (6 bases each). This CDR3 has 11 amino acids. CDR1 is SGHVS and CDR2 is FNYEAQ in the germline V gene. V was shortened by 3 bases and J by 10 bases, with 8 bases between the two germline ends. CDR3: CASSLGGPQYF. DNA for the CDR3: TGTGCCAGCAGCTTGGGGGGCCCGCAGTATTTT.

The V gene is TRBV7-9, the J gene TRBJ1-4; TRBD1 matches 8 bases. Looked up from germline, CDR1 is SEHNR and CDR2 is FQNEAQ (reference sequence). The CDR3 covers 15 residues. V trimming: 2 bases; J trimming: 6 bases; junction bases outside the gene matches: 5. CDR3: CASSLFGQGDEKLFF. CDR3 nucleotides: TGTGCCAGCAGCTTATTCGGACAGGGAGATGAAAAACTGTTTTTT.

This clonotype occurred many times. The chain combines TRBV7-2 with TRBJ2-5; 10 bases match TRBD1. CDR3 length equals 16 residues. Germline CDR1 is SGHTA and CDR2 is FQGNSA. Losses at the gene ends were 5 bases for V and 3 bases for J; bases not matched to a gene: 9. The CDR3 spells CASSVQAGQGKETQYF. The CDR3, as DNA: TGTGCCAGCAGCGTACAGGCGGGACAGGGGAAAGAGACCCAGTACTTC.

This sequence joins TRBV7-9 and TRBJ2-2; unclear D gene. V was trimmed by 5 bases and J by 4 bases, leaving 8 bases between them. The CDR3 extends over 13 amino acids. Germline V gene data show CDR1 as SEHNR and CDR2 as FQNEAQ (reference sequence). The DNA for the CDR3 is TGTGCCAGCAGCCGACCCGGCACCGGGGAGCTGTTTTTT. This encodes CASSRPGTGELFF.

This clonotype was recorded a few times. CDR3 loop: CASSLSRGLDTQYF. The CDR3 DNA is TGTGCCAGCAGCTTAAGCAGGGGGCTCGATACGCAGTATTTT. This sequence joins TRBV7-3 and TRBJ2-3, with 8 bases identical to TRBD1. The CDR3 has 14 residues. Germline CDR1 is SGHTA and CDR2 is FQGTGA. Trimming cost V 1 base and J 6 bases; bases outside gene matches: 3.

This clonotype was counted many times. The gene calls are TRBV7-6 and TRBJ2-2; D is unresolved. V was pared by 7 bases and J by 9 bases, with 15 bases between. The length of the CDR3 is 13 residues. CDR1 and CDR2 (germline): SGHVS, FNYEAQ. This CDR3 reads CASTTPQKRELFF. The DNA of the CDR3 is TGTGCCAGCACCACCCCACAGAAACGGGAGCTGTTTTTT.

This clonotype was picked up a small number of times. The chain employs TRBV15 and TRBJ2-3, with unresolved D. The CDR3 extends over 14 amino acids. With 0 bases removed from V and 5 bases from J, the gap between germline ends came to 9 bases. Germline V gene data show CDR1 as LNHNV and CDR2 as YYDKDF (reference sequence). CDR3 DNA sequence: TGTGCCACCAGCAGAGATAATAGGAGAGATACGCAGTATTTT. Amino acid sequence: CATSRDNRRDTQYF.

V gene TRBV24-1 combines with J gene TRBJ2-1; 7 nucleotides line up with TRBD1. Germline V lookup: CDR1 KGHDR, CDR2 SFDVKD. V lost 4 bases, J lost 5 bases, and 7 bases stayed unmatched. CDR3 length: 15 residues. The DNA for the CDR3 is TGTGCCACCAGTGAGGGGACAGCTTCCCACAATGAGCAGTTCTTC. It encodes CATSEGTASHNEQFF.

The chain has TRBV12-3 or TRBV12-4 and TRBJ2-5, with a weak D call TRBD2 (5 bases). Between the trimmed V and J ends, which lost 5 bases and 2 bases, there was a span of 12 bases. This CDR3 is 14 amino acids long. The CDR3 DNA reads TGTGCCAGCAGTCCCCCCGGGGAGCAAGAGACCCAGTACTTC. Its translation: CASSPPGEQETQYF.

This clonotype has only a few counts. The chain employs TRBV4-3 and TRBJ2-3; D might be TRBD1 or TRBD2, each matching 6 bases. This CDR3 spans 16 amino acids. V lost 0 bases and J lost 4, with 14 bases in between. The germline CDR1 and CDR2 sequences are LGHNA and YSLEER. The CDR3 loop is CASSQDRGGLPDTQYF. The CDR3 DNA follows: TGCGCCAGCAGCCAAGATAGAGGGGGGTTGCCAGATACGCAGTATTTT.

This clonotype was counted between two and nine times. The chain joins TRBV9 to TRBJ1-1; 7 bases line up with TRBD1. The CDR3 has 14 amino acids. Germline CDR1 is SGDLS and CDR2 is YYNGEE. V shed 2 bases, J shed 6 bases, and the junction held 7 bases outside the gene matches. CDR3 amino acids: CASSVLQGPAEAFF. As DNA, the CDR3 is TGTGCCAGCAGCGTGCTACAGGGGCCGGCTGAAGCTTTCTTT.

This clonotype appeared a few times. V is TRBV11-2 and J is TRBJ2-3; D unresolved. V dropped 5 bases and J dropped 6 bases, with 21 bases sitting between them. The CDR3 is made up of 16 amino acids. Germline values: CDR1 SGHAT, CDR2 FQNNGV. The CDR3 loop reads CASSLGRNLFGDTQYF. The CDR3 DNA sequence: TGTGCCAGCAGCCTCGGACGGAACCTATTCGGGGATACGCAGTATTTT. The variable domain in full, with the rest retrieved from reference TRBV11-2 and TRBJ2-3, is EAGVAQSPRYKIIEKRQSVAFWCNPISGHATLYWYQQILGQGPKLLIQFQNNGVVDDSQLPKDRFSAERLKGVDSTLKIQPAKLEDSAVYLCASSLGRNLFGDTQYFGPGTRLTVL.

This clonotype was detected a few times. J is TRBJ2-7 and V is TRBV12-3 or TRBV12-4; TRBD2 aligns across 7 bases. The length of the CDR3 is 14 residues. Unmatched junction bases numbered 4, after V lost 1 base and J lost 4 bases. CDR3 sequence: CASSLGGSQYEQYF. Written as DNA, the CDR3 is TGTGCCAGCAGTTTAGGCGGGAGCCAATACGAGCAGTACTTC.

The chain has TRBV6-6 and TRBJ2-7, with D hard to call. CDR1 MNHNY and CDR2 SVGAGI come from the germline V gene (reference sequence). The CDR3 is 14 amino acids. Trimming stripped 2 bases from V and 0 bases from J, with 8 bases between. The CDR3 DNA reads as TGTGCCAGCAGTTACGGGCGGAGCTCCTACGAGCAGTACTTC. Translated, it gives CASSYGRSSYEQYF.

This clonotype was found a few times. V gene TRBV3-1 combines with J gene TRBJ2-1; weak D call: TRBD1 (5 bases). V shed 3 bases and J shed 5 bases, with 8 bases lying between them. This CDR3 is built from 13 residues. Germline CDR1 and CDR2: LGHDT and YNNKEL (reference sequence). The CDR3 loop reads CASSQGRDNEQFF. CDR3 DNA: TGTGCCAGCAGCCAGGGCAGGGACAATGAGCAGTTCTTC.

The genes are TRBV18 and TRBJ1-2; no firm D call. V shed 6 bases and J shed 2 bases, with 16 bases lying between them. This CDR3 has 15 residues. Germline-derived CDR1 and CDR2 are KGHSH and LQKENI. The CDR3, as DNA: TGTGCCAGCTCGTTTCCTAAGGGCCGGAACTATGGCTACACCTTC. This gives the protein CASSFPKGRNYGYTF.

This clonotype has just a few counts. The rearrangement joins TRBV28 to TRBJ2-3; D assignment may be TRBD1 or TRBD2 (5 bases each). Per germline, CDR1 MDHEN and CDR2 SYDVKM. Trimming stripped 3 bases from V and 13 bases from J, with 17 bases between. This CDR3 region has 13 residues. The CDR3 is CASSFRMRGAEYF. CDR3 bases: TGTGCCAGCAGTTTTCGGATGAGGGGAGCCGAGTATTTT.

This clonotype was seen more than once but under ten times. The chain carries TRBV20-1 and TRBJ1-1, with D unresolved. V was trimmed by 8 bases and J by 11 bases, leaving 9 bases between them. The CDR3 covers 8 residues. Germline V gene sequence: CDR1 DFQATT, CDR2 SNEGSKA (reference sequence). CDR3 sequence: CSPAAAFF. The CDR3 DNA follows: TGCAGTCCCGCAGCGGCTTTCTTT.

The chain couples TRBV11-3 to TRBJ2-1, with 8 bases matching TRBD2. CDR3 size: 15 residues. Germline CDR1 reads SGHNT; CDR2 reads YENEEA. The junction had 4 bases not matched to a gene; V was cut back by 5 bases and J by 1 base. CDR3 amino acids: CASSRRGGSYNEQFF. The DNA for the CDR3 is TGTGCCAGCAGCCGACGGGGGGGGTCCTACAATGAGCAGTTCTTC.

The gene calls are TRBV5-5 and TRBJ2-7, with 9 bases lining up with TRBD1. The CDR3 loop spans 14 amino acids. Germline V lookup: CDR1 SGHKS, CDR2 YYEKEE (reference sequence). Trimming cost V 7 bases and J 9 bases; bases outside gene matches: 14. The CDR3 is CASGLRDRVPLQYF. CDR3 sequence (DNA): TGTGCCAGCGGACTCCGGGACAGGGTCCCCTTGCAGTACTTC.

This CDR3 is CASSYPGWTTYNEQFF. The DNA of the CDR3 is TGTGCCAGCAGTTACCCCGGTTGGACCACCTACAATGAGCAGTTCTTC. V usage is TRBV28 and J usage is TRBJ2-1; D is unclear. Germline-derived CDR1 and CDR2 are MDHEN and SYDVKM. The CDR3 is 16 residues long. V was clipped by 4 bases and J by 2 bases, with 15 bases between them.